This T cell receptor (beta chain) was captured in a study of prognosis after radiotherapy for stage I lung cancer. Study-level information: About a dozen patients' tumors were adenocarcinoma, and more than 5 patients' tumors were squamous cell carcinoma.

After removal of 7 bases from V and 6 bases from J, the junction contained 5 bases not matched to a gene. The CDR3 is 14 residues long. CDR1 and CDR2 from the germline V gene are SNHLY and FYNNEI. By share, this clonotype ranks as medium-sized. The antigen is not known. Researchers took approximately 6 milliliters of peripheral blood at each of two time points. General study results and limits: After stereotactic body radiation therapy, unique TCR clone counts dropped from a median of about 9,700 to 6,500. The authors did not determine whether the expanded TCR clones were tumor-specific.

It was by two-round multiplex PCR that TCR beta CDR3 was amplified from genomic DNA. Gene-specific primers for each TRBV and TRBJ gene drove first-round PCR. Using its own MiXCR run on the multiplex PCR reads, TCRdb lists one record per CDR3 protein. There are fewer than 25,000 distinct CDR3 sequences in the sample; 50% occur only once, and 30% to 35% lies in the top ten. The sample was PBMCs, taken before or after stereotactic body radiation therapy (not recorded which). The clonotype comes from a donor aged 50 or older with non-small cell lung cancer. The chain employs TRBV2 and TRBJ2-2; 10 bases match TRBD1. DNA of the CDR3: TGTGCCAGCAACAAAGGGACAGGGGCCGGGGAGCTGTTTTTT. Translating it yields CASNKGTGAGELFF.